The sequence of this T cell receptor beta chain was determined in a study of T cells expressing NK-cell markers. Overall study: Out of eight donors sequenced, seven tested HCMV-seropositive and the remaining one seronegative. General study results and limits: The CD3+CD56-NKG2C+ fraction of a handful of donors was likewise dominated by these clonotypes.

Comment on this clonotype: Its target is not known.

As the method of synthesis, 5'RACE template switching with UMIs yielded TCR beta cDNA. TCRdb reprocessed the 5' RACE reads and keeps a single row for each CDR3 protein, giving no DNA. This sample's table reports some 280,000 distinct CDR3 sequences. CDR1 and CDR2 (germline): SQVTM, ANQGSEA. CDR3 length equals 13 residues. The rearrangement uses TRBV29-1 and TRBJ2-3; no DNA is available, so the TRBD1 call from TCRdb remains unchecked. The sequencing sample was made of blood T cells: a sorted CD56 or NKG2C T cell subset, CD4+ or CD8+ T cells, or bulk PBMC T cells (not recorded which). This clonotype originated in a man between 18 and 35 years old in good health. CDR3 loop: CSVVGQFTDTQYF.